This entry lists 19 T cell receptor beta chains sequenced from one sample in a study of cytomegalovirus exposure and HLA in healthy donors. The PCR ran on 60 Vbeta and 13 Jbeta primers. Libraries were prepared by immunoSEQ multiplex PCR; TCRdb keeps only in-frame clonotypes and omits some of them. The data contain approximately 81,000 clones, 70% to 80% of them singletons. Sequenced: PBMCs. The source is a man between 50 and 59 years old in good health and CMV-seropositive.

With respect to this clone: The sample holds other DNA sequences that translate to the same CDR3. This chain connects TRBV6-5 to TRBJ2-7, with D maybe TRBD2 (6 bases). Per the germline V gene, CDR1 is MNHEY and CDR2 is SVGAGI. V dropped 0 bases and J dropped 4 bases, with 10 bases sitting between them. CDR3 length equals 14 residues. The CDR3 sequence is CASSYSRRGYEQYF. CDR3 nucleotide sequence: TGTGCCAGCAGTTACTCGAGGCGGGGATACGAGCAGTACTTC.

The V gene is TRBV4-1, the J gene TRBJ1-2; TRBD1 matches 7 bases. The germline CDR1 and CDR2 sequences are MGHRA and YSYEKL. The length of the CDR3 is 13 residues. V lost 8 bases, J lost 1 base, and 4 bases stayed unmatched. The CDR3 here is CASRQGVNYGYTF. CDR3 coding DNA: TGCGCCAGCCGACAGGGCGTTAACTATGGCTACACCTTC.

The CDR3: CASSTRQGYIEQYF. CDR3 sequence (DNA): TGTGCCAGCAGCACGAGACAGGGCTACATCGAGCAGTACTTC. V is TRBV11-3 and J is TRBJ2-7; 7 bases align to TRBD1. Germline V gives CDR1 SGHNT, CDR2 YENEEA. The CDR3 contains 14 residues. J was trimmed by 6 bases and V by 5 bases; bases with no gene match: 10.

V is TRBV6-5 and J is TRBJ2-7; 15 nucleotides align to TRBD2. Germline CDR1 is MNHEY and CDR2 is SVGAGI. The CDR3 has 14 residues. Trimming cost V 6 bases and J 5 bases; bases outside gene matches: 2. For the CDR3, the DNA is TGTGCCAGCAGAGGACTAGCGGGAGGGAACGAGCAGTACTTC. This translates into CASRGLAGGNEQYF.

In DNA, the CDR3 is TGTGCCAGCAGCTTAGAGACAGGGTTCAATCAGCCCCAGCATTTT. It is translated as CASSLETGFNQPQHF. The chain is built from TRBV7-2 and TRBJ1-5; 7 bases match TRBD1. V dropped 1 base and J dropped 3; count of bases not matched to a gene: 3. Germline loops: CDR1 SGHTA, CDR2 FQGNSA. CDR3 length: 15 residues.

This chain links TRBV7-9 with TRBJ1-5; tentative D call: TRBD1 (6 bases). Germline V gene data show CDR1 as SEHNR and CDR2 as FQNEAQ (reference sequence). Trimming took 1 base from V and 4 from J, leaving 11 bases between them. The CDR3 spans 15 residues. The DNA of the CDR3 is TGTGCCAGCAGCTTAGAGGGGGAGAGGAATCAGCCCCAGCATTTT. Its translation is CASSLEGERNQPQHF.

The CDR3 region has the DNA TGTGCCTGCCAGGGGGCGCAGGGTAAAGTCTCGGACTATGGCTACACCTTC. Residues: CACQGAQGKVSDYGYTF. The chain recombines TRBV30 with TRBJ1-2, with 8 bases that match TRBD1. The trim removed 6 bases at V and 3 bases at J, leaving 18 bases unmatched. This CDR3 is built from 17 residues. Per germline, CDR1 GTSNPN and CDR2 SVGIG (reference sequence).

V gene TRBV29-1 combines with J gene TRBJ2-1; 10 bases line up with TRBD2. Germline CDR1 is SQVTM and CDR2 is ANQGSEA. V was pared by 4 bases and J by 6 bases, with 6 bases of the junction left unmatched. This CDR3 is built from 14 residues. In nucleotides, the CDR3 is TGCAGCGTTGCGATTAGCGGGAGGACCAATGAGCAGTTCTTC. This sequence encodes CSVAISGRTNEQFF.

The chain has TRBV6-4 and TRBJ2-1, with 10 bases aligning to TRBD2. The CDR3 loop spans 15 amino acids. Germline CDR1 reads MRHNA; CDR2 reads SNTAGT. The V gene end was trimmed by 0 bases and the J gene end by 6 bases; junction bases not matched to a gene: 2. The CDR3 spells CASSDSGLATNEQFF. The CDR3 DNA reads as TGTGCCAGCAGTGACTCGGGACTAGCGACCAATGAGCAGTTCTTC.

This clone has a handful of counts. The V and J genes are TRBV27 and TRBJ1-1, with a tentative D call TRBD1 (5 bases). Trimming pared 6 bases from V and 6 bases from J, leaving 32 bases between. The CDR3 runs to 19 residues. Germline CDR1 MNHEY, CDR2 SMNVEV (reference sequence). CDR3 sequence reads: CASRPSVGEVFLSDSEAFF. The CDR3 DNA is TGTGCCAGCAGACCCAGCGTAGGGGAGGTTTTTTTGTCAGATTCTGAAGCTTTCTTT.

CDR3 in amino acids: CASSTNPAGYEQYF. The CDR3 nucleotides read TGTGCCAGTAGTACAAACCCCGCGGGCTACGAGCAGTACTTC. This chain joins TRBV19 and TRBJ2-7; D is perhaps TRBD2 (5 bases). This CDR3 region has 14 residues. The germline CDR1 and CDR2 sequences are LNHDA and SQIVND (reference sequence). Trimming shortened V by 4 bases and J by 3 bases, and 13 bases separated the two germline ends.

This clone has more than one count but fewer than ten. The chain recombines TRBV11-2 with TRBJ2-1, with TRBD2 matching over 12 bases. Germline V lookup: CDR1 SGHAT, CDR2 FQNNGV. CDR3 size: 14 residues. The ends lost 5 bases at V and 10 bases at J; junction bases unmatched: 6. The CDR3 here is CASSTLGLAGEQFF. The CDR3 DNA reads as TGTGCCAGCAGCACCCTCGGACTAGCGGGGGAGCAGTTCTTC.

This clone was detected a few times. CDR3 nucleotides: TGTGCCAGCAGTGTTGAAAGGGGGCCCAGCTATGGCTACACCTTC. Translation: CASSVERGPSYGYTF. This sequence joins TRBV2 and TRBJ1-2, with 7 bases identical to TRBD1. V shed 4 bases and J 4 bases; nucleotides not matched to a gene: 9. The CDR3 covers 15 residues. Germline CDR1 SNHLY, CDR2 FYNNEI.

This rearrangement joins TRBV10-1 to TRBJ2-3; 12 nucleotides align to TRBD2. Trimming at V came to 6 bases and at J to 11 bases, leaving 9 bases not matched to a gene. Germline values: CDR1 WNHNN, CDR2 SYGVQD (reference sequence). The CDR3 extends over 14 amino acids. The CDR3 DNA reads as TGCGCCAGCAGACCCGGACTAGCGGGAACCCGGCAGTATTTT. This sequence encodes CASRPGLAGTRQYF.

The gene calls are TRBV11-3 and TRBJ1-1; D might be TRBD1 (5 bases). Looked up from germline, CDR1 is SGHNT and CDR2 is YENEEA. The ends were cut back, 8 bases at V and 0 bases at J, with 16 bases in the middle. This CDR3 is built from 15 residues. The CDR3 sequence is CASELGAGMNTEAFF. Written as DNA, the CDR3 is TGTGCCAGCGAGCTAGGGGCAGGGATGAACACTGAAGCTTTCTTT.

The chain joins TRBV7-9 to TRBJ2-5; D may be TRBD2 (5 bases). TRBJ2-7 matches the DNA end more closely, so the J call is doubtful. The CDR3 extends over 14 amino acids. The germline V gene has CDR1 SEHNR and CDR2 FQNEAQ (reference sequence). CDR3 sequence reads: CASSLAGDLYEQYF. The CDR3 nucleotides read TGTGCCAGCAGCTTAGCGGGAGATCTCTACGAGCAGTACTTC.

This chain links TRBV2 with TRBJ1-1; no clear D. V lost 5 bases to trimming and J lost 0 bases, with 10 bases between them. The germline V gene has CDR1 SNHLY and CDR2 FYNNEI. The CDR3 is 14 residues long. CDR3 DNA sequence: TGTGCCAGCAGTCCCAACGGGGTGAACACTGAAGCTTTCTTT. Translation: CASSPNGVNTEAFF.

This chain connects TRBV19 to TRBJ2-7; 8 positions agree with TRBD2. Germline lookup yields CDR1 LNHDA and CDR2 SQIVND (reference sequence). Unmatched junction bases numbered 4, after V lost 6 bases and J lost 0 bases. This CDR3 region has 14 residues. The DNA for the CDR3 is TGTGCCAGTAGCACTAGCGGAGTCTCCTACGAGCAGTACTTC. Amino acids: CASSTSGVSYEQYF. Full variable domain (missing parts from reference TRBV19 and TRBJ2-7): DGGITQSPKYLFRKEGQNVTLSCEQNLNHDAMYWYRQDPGQGLRLIYYSQIVNDFQKGDIAEGYSVSREKKESFPLTVTSAQKNPTAFYLCASSTSGVSYEQYFGPGTRLTVT.

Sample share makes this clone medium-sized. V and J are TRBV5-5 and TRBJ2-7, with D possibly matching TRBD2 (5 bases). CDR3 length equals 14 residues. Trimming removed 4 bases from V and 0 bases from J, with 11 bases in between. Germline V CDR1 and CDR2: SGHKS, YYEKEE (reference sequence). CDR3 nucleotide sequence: TGTGCCAGCAGCCTGGACTCATACTCCTACGAGCAGTACTTC. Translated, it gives CASSLDSYSYEQYF.